This entry concerns a single T cell receptor beta chain. The data are from a study of control samples from healthy donors and cancer patients. The CDR3 has 16 residues. Only in-frame clones appear in the TCRdb table, and some are missing; sequencing was by immunoSEQ multiplex PCR. The data show 130,000 or so clones, with around 87% seen just once and about 8.7% held by the top ten. The chain recombines TRBV21-1 with TRBJ2-7; no DNA check was done on the table's D call, TRBD1. TRBV21-1 is classified as a pseudogene. The sequenced sample consisted of blood. The TCR comes from a man aged 35 to 55 in good health. Here the CDR3 DNA reads TGTGCCAGCAGCAAAGAATGGGACAGCCTATCCTACGAGCAGTACTTC. It encodes CASSKEWDSLSYEQYF.